This is a list of T cell receptor beta chains from one sample in a study of T cells after yellow fever vaccination. TCRdb re-derived calls from the 5' RACE reads in MiXCR, one entry per CDR3 protein. The sample has about 160,000 distinct CDR3 sequences; 5.5% to 7.5% are singletons. Material: CD4+ T cells sorted from PBMCs, obtained 4 to 5 days after the first yellow fever vaccination. Receptor source: a man between 18 and 29 years old who received the YFV17D yellow fever vaccine. CDR3s include the opening cysteine and the closing phenylalanine or tryptophan. The D gene is left open where the match is weak. Clone size is shown for a subset of rows, as once, few, many or a class of expanded clone.

NA few TRBJ2-3 TRBV11-2 TGTGCCAGCAGCTTACGGGGGTATGACACAGATACGCAGTATTTT CASSLRGYDTDTQYF
NA many TRBJ1-5 TRBV29-1 TGCAGCGTTCTGGACCCGAATCAGCCCCAGCATTTT CSVLDPNQPQHF
TRBD1 many TRBJ2-7 TRBV10-3 TGTGCCATCAGTAACGCCGGGACAGGGCACTACGAGCAGTACTTC CAISNAGTGHYEQYF
TRBD2 NA TRBJ2-1 TRBV19 TGTGCCAGTAGTAAGACTAGCGGGGCTGGTGAGCAGTTCTTC CASSKTSGAGEQFF
NA many TRBJ2-3 TRBV24-1 TGTGCCACCAGTGATTTTGGGCTTGCAGATACGCAGTATTTT CATSDFGLADTQYF
NA many TRBJ2-1 TRBV6-2/TRBV6-3 TGTGCCAGCGACCACCGTGGGGGGAATATAGATGAGCAGTTCTTC CASDHRGGNIDEQFF
NA few TRBJ2-2 TRBV12-3/TRBV12-4 TGTGCCAGCACCCAATCCCGGCGCGGGGAGCTGTTTTTT CASTQSRRGELFF
NA many TRBJ1-4 TRBV27 TGTGCCAGCAGCCACGGACAGTTTAATGAAAAACTGTTTTTT CASSHGQFNEKLFF
NA many TRBJ2-4 TRBV5-1 TGCGCCAGCAGCTTGGATCGGGGTACGGCCAAAAACATTCAGTACTTC CASSLDRGTAKNIQYF
NA many TRBJ2-7 TRBV20-1 TGCAGTGCTAGCTGGCAAACCGGCGAGCAGTACTTC CSASWQTGEQYF
NA many TRBJ1-3 TRBV15 TGTGCCACCAGCAGAGATTTGGGCTTACAACGAAACACCATATATTTT CATSRDLGLQRNTIYF
NA many TRBJ2-3 TRBV4-1 TGCGCCAGCAGCCCAGGGTGGACAGATACGCAGTATTTT CASSPGWTDTQYF
TRBD1 many TRBJ2-1 TRBV7-2 TGTGCCAGCAGCTTGGACCAGGGGGCCAATGAGCAGTTCTTC CASSLDQGANEQFF
TRBD1 many TRBJ2-7 TRBV11-3 TGTGCCAGCAGCCCCACAGGACAGGGGGGTCCCTACGAGCAGTACTTC CASSPTGQGGPYEQYF
NA many TRBJ1-1 TRBV4-3 TGCGCCAGCAGCCGAGTTAGTATTCCGAACACTGAAGCTTTCTTT CASSRVSIPNTEAFF
NA many TRBJ2-1 TRBV18 TGTGCCAGCTCACCTTCCAGCCACTCCTACAATGAGCAGTTCTTC CASSPSSHSYNEQFF
TRBD2 NA TRBJ2-1 TRBV7-9 TGTGCCAGCAGTTTTGGGACTAGCTTCAATGAGCAGTTCTTC CASSFGTSFNEQFF
NA many TRBJ1-2 TRBV14 TGTGCCAGCAGCCAAGATCAGGAGTGGAACTATGGCTACACCTTC CASSQDQEWNYGYTF
TRBD2 few TRBJ2-5 TRBV20-1 TGCAGTGCCCGAGGGGCTAGCGGGGTAAAAGAGACCCAGTACTTC CSARGASGVKETQYF